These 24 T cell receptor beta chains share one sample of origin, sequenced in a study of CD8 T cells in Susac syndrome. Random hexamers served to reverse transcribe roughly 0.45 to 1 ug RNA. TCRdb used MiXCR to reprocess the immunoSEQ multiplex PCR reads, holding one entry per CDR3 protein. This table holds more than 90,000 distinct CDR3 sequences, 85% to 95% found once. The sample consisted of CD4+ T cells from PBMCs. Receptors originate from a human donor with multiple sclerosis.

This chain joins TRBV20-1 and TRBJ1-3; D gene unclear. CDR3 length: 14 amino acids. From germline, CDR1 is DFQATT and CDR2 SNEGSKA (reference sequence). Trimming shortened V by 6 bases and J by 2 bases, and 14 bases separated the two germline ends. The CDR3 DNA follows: TGCAGTGCCCACAAGCCGGGGACTGGAAACACCATATATTTT. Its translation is CSAHKPGTGNTIYF.

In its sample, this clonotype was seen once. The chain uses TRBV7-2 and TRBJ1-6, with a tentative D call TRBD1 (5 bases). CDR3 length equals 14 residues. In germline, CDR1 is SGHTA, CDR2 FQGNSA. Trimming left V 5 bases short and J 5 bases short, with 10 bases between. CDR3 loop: CASSRDGNNSPLHF. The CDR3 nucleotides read TGTGCCAGCAGCCGGGACGGTAATAATTCACCCCTCCACTTT.

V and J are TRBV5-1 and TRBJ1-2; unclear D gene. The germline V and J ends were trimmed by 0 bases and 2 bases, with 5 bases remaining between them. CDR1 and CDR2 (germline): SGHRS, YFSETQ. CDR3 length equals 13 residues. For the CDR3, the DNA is TGCGCCAGCAGCTTGGGGCAGAACTATGGCTACACCTTC. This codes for CASSLGQNYGYTF.

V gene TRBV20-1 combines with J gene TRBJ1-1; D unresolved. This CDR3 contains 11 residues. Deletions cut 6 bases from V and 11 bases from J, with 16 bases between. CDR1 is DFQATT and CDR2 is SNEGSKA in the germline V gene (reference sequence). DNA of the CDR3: TGCAGTGCCCCGAGGGAGGAGAAGGCTTTCTTT. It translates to CSAPREEKAFF.

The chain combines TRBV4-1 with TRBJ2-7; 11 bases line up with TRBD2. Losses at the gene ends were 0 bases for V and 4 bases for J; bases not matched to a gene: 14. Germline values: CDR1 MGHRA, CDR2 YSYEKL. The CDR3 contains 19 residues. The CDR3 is CASSQDRPIAGGNTYEQYF. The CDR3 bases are TGCGCCAGCAGCCAAGACAGGCCAATAGCGGGGGGGAATACTTACGAGCAGTACTTC.

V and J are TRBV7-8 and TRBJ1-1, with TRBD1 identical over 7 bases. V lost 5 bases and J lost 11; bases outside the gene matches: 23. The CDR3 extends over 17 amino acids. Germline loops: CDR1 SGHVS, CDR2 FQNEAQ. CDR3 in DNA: TGTGCCAGCAGCGCCCTAAGTGCGGGACAGTATAATTCTAAGGCTTTCTTT. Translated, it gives CASSALSAGQYNSKAFF.

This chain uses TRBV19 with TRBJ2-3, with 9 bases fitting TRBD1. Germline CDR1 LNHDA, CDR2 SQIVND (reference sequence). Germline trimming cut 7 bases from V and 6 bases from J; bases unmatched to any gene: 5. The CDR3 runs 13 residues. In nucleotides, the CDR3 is TGTGCCAGTACCCGACAGGGGGAGGATACGCAGTATTTT. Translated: CASTRQGEDTQYF.

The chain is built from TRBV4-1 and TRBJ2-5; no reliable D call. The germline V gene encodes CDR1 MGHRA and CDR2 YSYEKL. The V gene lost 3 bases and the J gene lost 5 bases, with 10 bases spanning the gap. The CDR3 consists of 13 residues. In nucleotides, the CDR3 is TGCGCCAGCAGCCAGGGCAGAATGGAGACCCAGTACTTC. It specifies CASSQGRMETQYF.

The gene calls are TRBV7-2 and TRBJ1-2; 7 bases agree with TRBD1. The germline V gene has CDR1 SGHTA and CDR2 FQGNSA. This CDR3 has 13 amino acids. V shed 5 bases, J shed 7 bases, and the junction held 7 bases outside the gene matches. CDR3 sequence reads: CASSQQGVGGYTF. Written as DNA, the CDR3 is TGTGCCAGCAGCCAGCAGGGGGTGGGTGGCTACACCTTC.

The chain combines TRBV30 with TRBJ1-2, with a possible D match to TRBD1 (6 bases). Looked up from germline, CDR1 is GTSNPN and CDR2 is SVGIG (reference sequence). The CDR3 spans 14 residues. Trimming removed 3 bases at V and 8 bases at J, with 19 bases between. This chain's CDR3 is CAWRGSGAGAGYTF. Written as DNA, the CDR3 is TGTGCCTGGAGAGGTTCTGGGGCAGGGGCCGGCTACACCTTC.

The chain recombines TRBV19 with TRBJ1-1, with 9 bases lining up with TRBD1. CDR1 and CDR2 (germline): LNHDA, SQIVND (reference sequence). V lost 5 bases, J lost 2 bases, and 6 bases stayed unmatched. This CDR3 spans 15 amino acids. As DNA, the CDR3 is TGTGCCAGTAGTCCCATGACAGGGGGAAACACTGAAGCTTTCTTT. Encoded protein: CASSPMTGGNTEAFF.

The CDR3 reads CASSLPPGPNTEAFF. The CDR3, as DNA: TGTGCCAGCAGCTTGCCGCCAGGACCGAACACTGAAGCTTTCTTT. The rearrangement links TRBV13 to TRBJ1-1; D remains unclear. Looked up from germline, CDR1 is PRHDT and CDR2 is FYEKMQ (reference sequence). The CDR3 is 15 residues long. Trimming left V 3 bases short and J 1 base short, with 12 bases between.

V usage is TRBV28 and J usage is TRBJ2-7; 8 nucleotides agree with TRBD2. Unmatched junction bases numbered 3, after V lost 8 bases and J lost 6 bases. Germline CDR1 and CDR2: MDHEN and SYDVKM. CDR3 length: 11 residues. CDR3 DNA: TGTGCCAGCGAGGCGGGAGGCGAGCAGTACTTC. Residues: CASEAGGEQYF.

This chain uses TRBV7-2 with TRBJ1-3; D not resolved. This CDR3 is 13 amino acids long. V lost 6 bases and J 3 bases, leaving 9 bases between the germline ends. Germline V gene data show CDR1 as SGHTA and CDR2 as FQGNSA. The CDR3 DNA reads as TGTGCCAGCAGGACATCAGGTGGAAACACCATATATTTT. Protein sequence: CASRTSGGNTIYF.

The DNA for the CDR3 is TGTGCCACCAGCAGGGACGGGAGAGAGACCCAGTACTTC. As protein: CATSRDGRETQYF. V usage is TRBV15 and J usage is TRBJ2-5, with D maybe TRBD2 (6 bases). The germline gives CDR1 LNHNV, CDR2 YYDKDF (reference sequence). There are 13 residues in the CDR3. V was trimmed by 3 bases and J by 4 bases, leaving 9 bases between them.

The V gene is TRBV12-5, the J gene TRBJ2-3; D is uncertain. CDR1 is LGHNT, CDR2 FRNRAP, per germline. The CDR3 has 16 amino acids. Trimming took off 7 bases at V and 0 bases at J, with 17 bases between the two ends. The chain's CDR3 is CASAPSPGQSTDTQYF. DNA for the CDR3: TGTGCTAGTGCCCCATCGCCGGGTCAAAGCACAGATACGCAGTATTTT.

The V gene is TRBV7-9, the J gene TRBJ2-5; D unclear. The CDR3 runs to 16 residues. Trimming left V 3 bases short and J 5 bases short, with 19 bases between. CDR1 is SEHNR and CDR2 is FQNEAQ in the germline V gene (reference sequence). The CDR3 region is CASSFNGRYSRETQYF. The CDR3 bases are TGTGCCAGCAGCTTCAACGGCAGATATTCTCGGGAGACCCAGTACTTC.

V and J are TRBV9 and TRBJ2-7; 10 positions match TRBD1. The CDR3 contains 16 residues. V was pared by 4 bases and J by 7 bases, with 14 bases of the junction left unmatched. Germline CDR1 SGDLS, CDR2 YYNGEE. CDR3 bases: TGTGCCAGCAGCTTTACCGGGACAGGGGTCCCCTCTGAGCAGTACTTC. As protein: CASSFTGTGVPSEQYF.

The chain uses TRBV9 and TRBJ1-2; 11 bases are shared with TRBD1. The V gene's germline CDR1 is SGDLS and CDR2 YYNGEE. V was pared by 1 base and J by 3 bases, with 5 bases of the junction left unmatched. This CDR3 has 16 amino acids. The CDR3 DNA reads TGTGCCAGCAGCGTAACCCTGGGACAGGGGGACTATGGCTACACCTTC. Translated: CASSVTLGQGDYGYTF.

In DNA form, the CDR3 reads TGTGCCATCAGTAAGACGGTGTTCAACTATGGCTACACCTTC. Translation: CAISKTVFNYGYTF. This chain links TRBV10-3 with TRBJ1-2; no definite D call. Looked up from germline, CDR1 is ENHRY and CDR2 is SYGVKD. The germline V and J ends were trimmed by 5 bases and 2 bases, with 12 bases remaining between them. The CDR3 runs 14 residues.

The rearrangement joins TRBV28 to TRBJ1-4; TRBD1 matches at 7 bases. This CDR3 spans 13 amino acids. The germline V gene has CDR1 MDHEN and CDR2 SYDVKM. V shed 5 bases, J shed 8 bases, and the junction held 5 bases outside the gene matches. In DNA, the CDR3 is TGTGCCAGCAGTGACAGGGCAAGGGAAAAACTGTTTTTT. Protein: CASSDRAREKLFF.

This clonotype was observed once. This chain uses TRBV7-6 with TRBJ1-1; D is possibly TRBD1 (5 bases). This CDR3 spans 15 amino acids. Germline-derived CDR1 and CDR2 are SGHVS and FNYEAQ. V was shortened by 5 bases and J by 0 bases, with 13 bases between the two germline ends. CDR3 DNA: TGTGCCAGCAGCGCACAGGTCCCCATGAACACTGAAGCTTTCTTT. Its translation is CASSAQVPMNTEAFF.

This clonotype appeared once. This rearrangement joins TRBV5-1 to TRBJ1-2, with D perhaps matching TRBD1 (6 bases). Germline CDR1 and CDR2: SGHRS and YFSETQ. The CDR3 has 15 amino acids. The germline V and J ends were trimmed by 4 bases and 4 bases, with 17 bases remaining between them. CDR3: CASSATWDTSYGYTF. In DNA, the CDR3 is TGCGCCAGCAGCGCAACTTGGGACACCTCCTATGGCTACACCTTC.

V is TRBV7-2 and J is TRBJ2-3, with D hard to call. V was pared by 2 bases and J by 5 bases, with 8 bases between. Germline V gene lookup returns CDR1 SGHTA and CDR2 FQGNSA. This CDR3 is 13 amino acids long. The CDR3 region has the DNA TGTGCCAGCAGCTTACCGGCAAGAGATACGCAGTATTTT. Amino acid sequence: CASSLPARDTQYF.